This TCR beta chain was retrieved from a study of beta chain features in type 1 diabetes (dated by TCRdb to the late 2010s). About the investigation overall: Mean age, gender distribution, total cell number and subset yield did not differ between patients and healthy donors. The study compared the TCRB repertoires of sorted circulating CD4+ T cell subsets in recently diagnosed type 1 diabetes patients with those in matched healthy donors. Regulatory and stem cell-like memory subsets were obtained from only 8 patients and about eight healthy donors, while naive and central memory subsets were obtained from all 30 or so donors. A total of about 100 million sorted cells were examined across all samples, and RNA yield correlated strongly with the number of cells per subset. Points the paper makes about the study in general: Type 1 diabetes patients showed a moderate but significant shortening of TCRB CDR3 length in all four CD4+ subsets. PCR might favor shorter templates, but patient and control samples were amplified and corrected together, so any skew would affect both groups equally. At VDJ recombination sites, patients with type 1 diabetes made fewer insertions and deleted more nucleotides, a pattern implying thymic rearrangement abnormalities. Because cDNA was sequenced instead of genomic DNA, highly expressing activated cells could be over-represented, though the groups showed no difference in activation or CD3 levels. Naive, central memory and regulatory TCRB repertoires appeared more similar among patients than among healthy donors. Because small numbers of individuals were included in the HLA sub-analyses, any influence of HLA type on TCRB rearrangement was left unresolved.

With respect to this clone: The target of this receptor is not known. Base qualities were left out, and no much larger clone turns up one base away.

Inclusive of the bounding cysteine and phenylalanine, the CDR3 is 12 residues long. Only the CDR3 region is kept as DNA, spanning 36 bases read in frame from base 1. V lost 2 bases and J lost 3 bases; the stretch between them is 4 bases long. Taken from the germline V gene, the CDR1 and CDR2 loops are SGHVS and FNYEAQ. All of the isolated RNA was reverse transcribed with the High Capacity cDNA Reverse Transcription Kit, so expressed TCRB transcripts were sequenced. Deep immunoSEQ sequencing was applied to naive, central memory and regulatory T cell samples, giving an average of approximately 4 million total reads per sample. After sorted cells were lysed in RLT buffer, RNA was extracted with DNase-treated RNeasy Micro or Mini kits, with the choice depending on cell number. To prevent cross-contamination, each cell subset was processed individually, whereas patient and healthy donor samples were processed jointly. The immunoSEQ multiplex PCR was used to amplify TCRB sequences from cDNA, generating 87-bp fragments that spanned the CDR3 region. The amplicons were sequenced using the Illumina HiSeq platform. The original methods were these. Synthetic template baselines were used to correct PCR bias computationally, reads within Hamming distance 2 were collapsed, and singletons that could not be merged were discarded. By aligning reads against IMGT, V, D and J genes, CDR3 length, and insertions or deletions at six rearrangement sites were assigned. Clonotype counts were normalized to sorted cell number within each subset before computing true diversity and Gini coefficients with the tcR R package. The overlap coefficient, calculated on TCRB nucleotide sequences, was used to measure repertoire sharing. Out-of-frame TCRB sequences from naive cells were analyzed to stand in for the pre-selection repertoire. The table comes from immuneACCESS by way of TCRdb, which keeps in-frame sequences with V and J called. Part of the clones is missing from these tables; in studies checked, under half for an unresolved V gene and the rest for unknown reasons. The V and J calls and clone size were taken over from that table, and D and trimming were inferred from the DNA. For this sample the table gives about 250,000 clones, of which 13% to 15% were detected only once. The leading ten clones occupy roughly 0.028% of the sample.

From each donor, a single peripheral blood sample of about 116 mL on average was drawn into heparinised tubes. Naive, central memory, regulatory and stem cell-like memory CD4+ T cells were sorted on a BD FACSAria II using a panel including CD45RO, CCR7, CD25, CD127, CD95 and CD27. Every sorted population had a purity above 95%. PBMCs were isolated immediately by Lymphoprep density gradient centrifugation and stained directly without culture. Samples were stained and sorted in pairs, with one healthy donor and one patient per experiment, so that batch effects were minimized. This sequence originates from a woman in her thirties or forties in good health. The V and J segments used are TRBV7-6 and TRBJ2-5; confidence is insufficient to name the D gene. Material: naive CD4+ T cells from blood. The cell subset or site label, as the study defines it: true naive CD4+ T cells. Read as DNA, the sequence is TGTGCCAGCAGCTTAATAGAAGAGACCCAGTACTTC. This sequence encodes CASSLIEETQYF.